The present T cell receptor (beta chain) was sequenced within a study of T cell repertoires in cytomegalovirus infection. The germline CDR1 and CDR2 sequences are DFQATT and SNEGSKA (reference sequence). Trimming took off 3 bases at V and 11 bases at J, with 10 bases between the two ends. The CDR3 contains 11 residues. One entry per CDR3 protein, called by TCRdb with MiXCR from the reads. Among roughly 500,000 distinct CDR3 sequences, approximately 10% were seen once, and the ten largest hold around 9.6%. The gene calls are TRBV20-1 and TRBJ1-4; D is uncertain. The sample consisted of PBMCs. The TCR was taken from a human donor in good health (CMV status not recorded). Some clones in this sample may be carry-over from other donors' samples. The CDR3 spells CSASSVGKLFF. CDR3 nucleotides: TGCAGTGCTAGCTCCGTAGGGAAACTGTTTTTT.